These 14 T cell receptor beta chains were sequenced from one sample in a study of T cell changes during pregnancy in multiple sclerosis (dated by TCRdb to about 2019). Library generation was performed with the immunoSEQ multiplex PCR assay. Not all clones reach the TCRdb copy of this immuneACCESS table, which keeps in-frame sequences only. Checked studies attribute under half of the gap to unresolved V genes and leave the rest unexplained. In all, the sample holds some 70,000 clones, and 91% of those were seen once. The ten largest clones add up to roughly 5.2% of the sample. The material sequenced was CD8+ T cells from peripheral blood mononuclear cells, taken before pregnancy. These TCRs come from a female donor with multiple sclerosis, enrolled in a pregnancy study.

The chain uses TRBV6-5 and TRBJ2-7, with 9 nucleotides matching TRBD1. After removal of 3 bases from V and 5 bases from J, the junction contained 11 bases not matched to a gene. CDR3 length: 16 residues. Per the germline V gene, CDR1 is MNHEY and CDR2 is SVGAGI. The CDR3 nucleotides read TGTGCCAGCAGTTATAGGGACAGGGCCCCGTTTGACGAGCAGTACTTC. Its protein product is CASSYRDRAPFDEQYF.

A single count supports this clone. The chain joins TRBV11-2 to TRBJ2-5; unclear D gene. Between the trimmed V and J ends, which lost 4 bases and 2 bases, there was a span of 5 bases. The CDR3 loop spans 12 amino acids. Germline V gene data show CDR1 as SGHAT and CDR2 as FQNNGV. The CDR3 here is CASSSEQETQYF. The CDR3 DNA is TGTGCCAGCAGCTCCGAGCAAGAGACCCAGTACTTC.

The chain links TRBV5-5 to TRBJ2-5; possibly TRBD2 for D (7 bases). V gave up 1 base and J gave up 4 bases, with 17 bases separating them. The CDR3 consists of 16 residues. CDR1 is SGHKS and CDR2 is YYEKEE in the germline V gene (reference sequence). This CDR3 reads CASSLSGGGMTETQYF. DNA for the CDR3: TGTGCCAGCAGCTTGAGTGGCGGGGGCATGACAGAGACCCAGTACTTC.

This chain links TRBV4-2 with TRBJ2-7; 9 bases are shared with TRBD1. In germline, CDR1 is LGHNA, CDR2 YNFKEQ. V shed 0 bases, J shed 2 bases, and the junction held 5 bases outside the gene matches. The CDR3 is made up of 16 amino acids. DNA for the CDR3: TGTGCCAGCAGCCAAGAGGGACAGGGCGAAGCCTACGAGCAGTACTTC. It encodes CASSQEGQGEAYEQYF.

The V gene is TRBV4-1, the J gene TRBJ2-1; 13 positions agree with TRBD2. The germline CDR1 and CDR2 sequences are MGHRA and YSYEKL. The CDR3 runs to 15 residues. J gave up 9 bases and V 3 bases, and 5 bases lay outside the gene matches. CDR3 DNA sequence: TGCGCCAGCAGCCATACTAGCGGGGGGGCCGGTGAGCAGTTCTTC. It codes for CASSHTSGGAGEQFF.

The genes are TRBV5-4 and TRBJ1-1, with 9 bases aligning to TRBD1. Germline values: CDR1 SGHNT, CDR2 YYREEE (reference sequence). This CDR3 comprises 14 residues. The trim removed 2 bases at V and 5 bases at J, leaving 4 bases unmatched. Here the CDR3 DNA reads TGTGCCAGCAGCTTCGGGACAGGGAATACTGAAGCTTTCTTT. It is translated as CASSFGTGNTEAFF. Full variable domain (missing parts from reference TRBV5-4 and TRBJ1-1): ETGVTQSPTHLIKTRGQQVTLRCSSQSGHNTVSWYQQALGQGPQFIFQYYREEENGRGNFPPRFSGLQFPNYSSELNVNALELDDSALYLCASSFGTGNTEAFFGQGTRLTVV.

The V gene is TRBV15, the J gene TRBJ2-5, with D perhaps matching TRBD1 (6 bases). There are 19 residues in the CDR3. CDR1 and CDR2 from the germline V gene are LNHNV and YYDKDF (reference sequence). Trimming removed 5 bases from V and 2 bases from J, with 27 bases in between. CDR3: CATSPGQIIPLPSQETQYF. The CDR3 bases are TGTGCCACCAGCCCTGGACAGATTATACCCCTACCCTCACAAGAGACCCAGTACTTC.

This rearrangement joins TRBV4-1 to TRBJ2-3, with TRBD2 matching 12 bases. CDR3 length: 16 amino acids. Per germline, CDR1 MGHRA and CDR2 YSYEKL. The ends lost 1 base at V and 2 bases at J; junction bases unmatched: 1. The CDR3: CASSQASGGATDTQYF. The CDR3 region has the DNA TGCGCCAGCAGCCAAGCTAGCGGGGGGGCCACAGATACGCAGTATTTT.

J is TRBJ2-5 and V is TRBV30; 8 nucleotides align to TRBD2. J gave up 2 bases and V 1 base, and 9 bases lay outside the gene matches. This CDR3 comprises 16 residues. The germline V gene has CDR1 GTSNPN and CDR2 SVGIG (reference sequence). CDR3 residues: CAWSGLAGHEQETQYF. The CDR3 bases are TGTGCCTGGAGTGGGTTAGCGGGACACGAACAAGAGACCCAGTACTTC.

The V call is TRBV7-8, the J call TRBJ2-7; TRBD1 is a possible D gene (5 bases). V lost 1 base to trimming and J lost 5 bases, with 15 bases between them. The germline CDR1 and CDR2 sequences are SGHVS and FQNEAQ. There are 15 residues in the CDR3. The CDR3 loop reads CASSLGGGVRDEQYF. The DNA of the CDR3 is TGTGCCAGCAGCTTAGGGGGCGGAGTTCGGGACGAGCAGTACTTC. Supplemented by reference TRBV7-8 and TRBJ2-7, the full variable domain reads GAGVSQSPRYKVAKRGQDVALRCDPISGHVSLFWYQQALGQGPEFLTYFQNEAQLDKSGLPSDRFFAERPEGSVSTLKIQRTQQEDSAVYLCASSLGGGVRDEQYFGPGTRLTVT.

V usage is TRBV5-1 and J usage is TRBJ2-7; 7 positions match TRBD1. J was trimmed by 0 bases and V by 7 bases; bases with no gene match: 1. This CDR3 spans 12 amino acids. CDR1 is SGHRS and CDR2 is YFSETQ in the germline V gene. CDR3 nucleotide sequence: TGCGCCAGCTGGGACAGCTCCTACGAGCAGTACTTC. Amino acid sequence: CASWDSSYEQYF. Supplemented by reference TRBV5-1 and TRBJ2-7, the full variable domain reads KAGVTQTPRYLIKTRGQQVTLSCSPISGHRSVSWYQQTPGQGLQFLFEYFSETQRNKGNFPGRFSGRQFSNSRSEMNVSTLELGDSALYLCASWDSSYEQYFGPGTRLTVT.

This CDR3 is CTSSQVVTGVEEKLFF. The CDR3 DNA is TGCACCAGCAGCCAAGTGGTCACAGGGGTTGAGGAAAAACTGTTTTTT. The rearrangement uses TRBV1 and TRBJ1-4; the tabulated D call, TRBD1, remains unverified against the DNA. TRBV1 is described as a pseudogene. The CDR3 is made up of 16 amino acids.

This clone was recorded only once. The genes are TRBV10-1 and TRBJ2-5, with D maybe TRBD1 (6 bases). The ends were cut back, 9 bases at V and 6 bases at J, with 20 bases in the middle. CDR3 size: 14 residues. The germline CDR1 and CDR2 sequences are WNHNN and SYGVQD (reference sequence). CDR3 DNA sequence: TGCGCCAGTGGCAAAAAGACAGGTCTGAAGACCCAGTACTTC. Translated, it gives CASGKKTGLKTQYF.

The chain couples TRBV28 to TRBJ2-6; TRBD1 is a possible D gene (5 bases). CDR1 MDHEN and CDR2 SYDVKM come from the germline V gene. CDR3 length equals 13 residues. The V end lost 10 bases, the J end lost 4 bases, and 11 bases lay between the germline ends. The CDR3 sequence is CATTDPGANVLTF. The CDR3 DNA follows: TGTGCCACGACAGACCCCGGGGCCAACGTCCTGACTTTC.